Listed here are 29 T cell receptor beta chains from one sample, sequenced in a study of long-term antiretroviral therapy in people with HIV. Version v3.0 of the immunoSEQ assay was performed at survey level. Produced via immunoSEQ multiplex PCR; TCRdb's table is partial and in-frame only. The sample lists 44,000 or so clones, over 90% seen once, with roughly 2.5% in the top ten. The specimen comprised unsorted PBMCs, sampled 3.7 years after starting antiretroviral therapy. All receptors derive from a woman in her fifties or sixties with HIV.

The CDR3 reads CASSPPGQGSEQYF. Here the CDR3 DNA reads TGCGCCAGCAGCCCCCCGGGACAGGGATCCGAGCAGTACTTC. The chain uses TRBV5-1 and TRBJ2-7; 9 bases are shared with TRBD1. CDR1 SGHRS and CDR2 YFSETQ come from the germline V gene. The CDR3 has 14 amino acids. V was clipped by 4 bases and J by 6 bases; unmatched bases: 8.

CDR3 sequence (DNA): TGTGCCAGCAGATATGACGACAGTACCTACGAGCAGTACTTC. Protein sequence: CASRYDDSTYEQYF. This chain links TRBV7-9 with TRBJ2-7; tentative D call: TRBD1 (5 bases). V was trimmed by 6 bases and J by 2 bases, leaving 14 bases between them. Germline CDR1 is SEHNR and CDR2 is FQNEAQ (reference sequence). The CDR3 covers 14 residues.

This clone occurred once. The chain is built from TRBV27 and TRBJ2-6; 8 bases fit TRBD1. CDR3 length: 18 residues. V was clipped by 6 bases and J by 1 base; unmatched bases: 11. Germline lookup yields CDR1 MNHEY and CDR2 SMNVEV (reference sequence). The CDR3 protein is CASRIRQGPRSGANVLTF. Written as DNA, the CDR3 is TGTGCCAGCAGAATTCGACAGGGGCCCCGATCTGGGGCCAACGTCCTGACTTTC.

The rearrangement links TRBV23-1 to TRBJ2-7; D uncertain. TRBV23-1 is an open reading frame whose function is uncertain. Trimming took off 6 bases at V and 2 bases at J, with 5 bases between the two ends. CDR3 length: 11 residues. CDR3 sequence reads: CASSPTYEQYF. CDR3 DNA sequence: TGCGCCAGCAGCCCGACCTACGAGCAGTACTTC.

The rearrangement links TRBV6-5 to TRBJ2-3; D gene uncertain. CDR1 and CDR2 (germline): MNHEY, SVGAGI. V lost 0 bases, J lost 2 bases, and 6 bases lay in between. The length of the CDR3 is 14 residues. CDR3 in amino acids: CASSYSQATDTQYF. The DNA of the CDR3 is TGTGCCAGCAGTTACTCGCAGGCCACAGATACGCAGTATTTT.

The V and J genes are TRBV29-1 and TRBJ1-5; D perhaps matches TRBD1 (5 bases). The germline gives CDR1 SQVTM, CDR2 ANQGSEA. The V gene lost 7 bases and the J gene lost 6 bases, with 16 bases spanning the gap. The CDR3 loop spans 13 amino acids. Here the CDR3 reads CSAWRGVGQPQHF. The CDR3 DNA is TGCAGCGCCTGGAGGGGCGTAGGTCAGCCCCAGCATTTT.

This chain joins TRBV9 and TRBJ2-3; tentative D call: TRBD1 (5 bases). This CDR3 comprises 16 residues. With 1 base removed from V and 2 bases from J, the gap between germline ends came to 14 bases. Germline V gives CDR1 SGDLS, CDR2 YYNGEE. The DNA of the CDR3 is TGTGCCAGCAGCGTAACAGGTGGAAACCCCACAGATACGCAGTATTTT. It is translated as CASSVTGGNPTDTQYF.

This chain joins TRBV10-3 and TRBJ1-2; D is unresolved. Germline values: CDR1 ENHRY, CDR2 SYGVKD. The ends were cut back, 5 bases at V and 2 bases at J, with 12 bases in the middle. There are 14 residues in the CDR3. The CDR3 here is CAISQAEGNYGYTF. In DNA form, the CDR3 reads TGTGCCATCAGTCAGGCAGAGGGCAACTATGGCTACACCTTC.

The chain uses TRBV6-1 and TRBJ1-1; D is unresolved. The germline V and J ends were trimmed by 5 bases and 10 bases, with 23 bases remaining between them. CDR1 is MNHNS, CDR2 SASEGT, per germline. The length of the CDR3 is 15 residues. The CDR3 loop is CASSFPRERAEAAFF. The CDR3 DNA is TGTGCCAGCAGTTTCCCCCGGGAGAGGGCCGAGGCAGCTTTCTTT.

The chain combines TRBV5-8 with TRBJ1-1; D remains unclear. This CDR3 is 14 amino acids long. Per germline, CDR1 SGHTS and CDR2 YDEGEE. Trimming removed 9 bases at V and 3 bases at J, with 18 bases between. CDR3 amino acids: CATRTADRYTEAFF. DNA of the CDR3: TGTGCCACCCGGACGGCCGATCGGTACACTGAAGCTTTCTTT.

The V and J genes are TRBV7-9 and TRBJ1-1; D possibly corresponds to TRBD1 (5 bases). V was trimmed by 0 bases and J by 2 bases, leaving 13 bases between them. Germline assignment: CDR1 SEHNR and CDR2 FQNEAQ (reference sequence). This CDR3 is built from 16 residues. The CDR3 DNA reads as TGTGCCAGCAGCTTAGCGCGGGGGGTCCCCAACACTGAAGCTTTCTTT. Translating it yields CASSLARGVPNTEAFF.

The chain uses TRBV7-9 and TRBJ1-1; D not resolved. In germline, CDR1 is SEHNR, CDR2 FQNEAQ (reference sequence). V was clipped by 0 bases and J by 1 base, with 3 bases between them. The CDR3 has 13 amino acids. The CDR3 DNA reads as TGTGCCAGCAGCTTAGCCGAGAACACTGAAGCTTTCTTT. Translating gives CASSLAENTEAFF.

V usage is TRBV11-2 and J usage is TRBJ2-7, with D perhaps TRBD2 (6 bases). CDR3 length: 16 residues. The germline V and J ends were trimmed by 3 bases and 3 bases, with 18 bases remaining between them. The germline V gene has CDR1 SGHAT and CDR2 FQNNGV. The CDR3 protein is CASSLGEPGLNYEQYF. CDR3 DNA sequence: TGTGCCAGCAGCTTGGGGGAACCGGGACTCAACTACGAGCAGTACTTC.

V gene TRBV2 combines with J gene TRBJ1-2; D unclear. The V and J ends lost 4 bases and 13 bases respectively, with 16 bases between them. Looked up from germline, CDR1 is SNHLY and CDR2 is FYNNEI. The CDR3 covers 12 residues. CDR3 in DNA: TGTGCCAGCAGTGTCAGCTACTATGATCCCACCTTC. This sequence encodes CASSVSYYDPTF.

This chain links TRBV10-3 with TRBJ2-7, with TRBD1 identical over 8 bases. V lost 3 bases, J lost 0 bases, and 7 bases stayed unmatched. The CDR3 length is 16 residues. The V gene's germline CDR1 is ENHRY and CDR2 SYGVKD. CDR3 nucleotides: TGTGCCATCAGTGACCGGGGACAGGTGTCCTCCTACGAGCAGTACTTC. Amino acid sequence: CAISDRGQVSSYEQYF.

The chain carries TRBV2 and TRBJ1-5; D perhaps matches TRBD1 (6 bases). Germline V gives CDR1 SNHLY, CDR2 FYNNEI. Trimming stripped 1 base from V and 7 bases from J, with 8 bases between. The CDR3 covers 13 residues. CDR3 loop: CASSEDRVQPQHF. The DNA of the CDR3 is TGTGCCAGCAGTGAAGACAGGGTCCAGCCCCAGCATTTT.

The chain uses TRBV4-3 and TRBJ1-2, with 8 bases identical to TRBD1. This CDR3 region has 16 residues. CDR1 is LGHNA and CDR2 is YSLEER in the germline V gene. V dropped 4 bases and J dropped 7; count of bases not matched to a gene: 14. CDR3 in amino acids: CASSRQEGQGTGGYTF. DNA for the CDR3: TGCGCCAGCAGCCGCCAAGAAGGACAGGGTACCGGTGGCTACACCTTC.

The V and J genes are TRBV6-1 and TRBJ2-3; 7 bases map to TRBD2. The germline CDR1 and CDR2 sequences are MNHNS and SASEGT. The V segment lost 4 bases and the J segment 4 bases; nucleotides outside the gene matches: 8. CDR3 length: 15 residues. The DNA for the CDR3 is TGTGCCAGCAGTGTGGAGCGGGGATTCCCAGATACGCAGTATTTT. Translated, it gives CASSVERGFPDTQYF.

The chain carries TRBV13 and TRBJ1-6; 8 nucleotides agree with TRBD1. Germline V gives CDR1 PRHDT, CDR2 FYEKMQ (reference sequence). This CDR3 comprises 16 residues. Trimming removed 5 bases from V and 8 bases from J; junction bases left unmatched: 11. The CDR3 spells CASSAPTGTGDSPLHF. In DNA, the CDR3 is TGTGCCAGCAGCGCCCCAACCGGGACAGGAGATTCACCCCTCCACTTT. Supplemented by reference TRBV13 and TRBJ1-6, the full variable domain reads AAGVIQSPRHLIKEKRETATLKCYPIPRHDTVYWYQQGPGQDPQFLISFYEKMQSDKGSIPDRFSAQQFSDYHSELNMSSLELGDSALYFCASSAPTGTGDSPLHFGNGTRLTVT.

The CDR3 reads CASSPSRNPEQFF. The CDR3 region has the DNA TGTGCCAGCAGCCCATCTAGAAACCCTGAGCAGTTCTTC. The V call is TRBV7-3, the J call TRBJ2-1; D is undetermined. With 5 bases removed from V and 9 bases from J, the gap between germline ends came to 14 bases. CDR1 is SGHTA and CDR2 is FQGTGA in the germline V gene. The CDR3 loop spans 13 amino acids.

This clone appeared a few times. The genes are TRBV10-1 and TRBJ1-2; TRBD1 is a possible D gene (6 bases). The CDR3 loop spans 16 amino acids. Deletions cut 2 bases from V and 10 bases from J, with 23 bases between. From germline, CDR1 is WNHNN and CDR2 SYGVQD (reference sequence). The DNA for the CDR3 is TGCGCCAGCAGTGAGAACCAGACAGGATACAAGTACCACTACACCTTC. Translation: CASSENQTGYKYHYTF.

The chain recombines TRBV30 with TRBJ2-3; 12 bases agree with TRBD2. Trimming at V came to 0 bases and at J to 2 bases, leaving 9 bases not matched to a gene. Per the germline V gene, CDR1 is GTSNPN and CDR2 is SVGIG (reference sequence). The CDR3 totals 18 residues. CDR3 DNA sequence: TGTGCCTGGAGTGTACCGCGGGGACTAGCGGGCGCCACAGATACGCAGTATTTT. It translates to CAWSVPRGLAGATDTQYF.

The V gene is TRBV27, the J gene TRBJ1-1; 9 bases match TRBD1. The CDR3 spans 14 residues. The V and J ends lost 7 bases and 5 bases, in that order; junction bases with no gene match: 8. Germline CDR1 reads MNHEY; CDR2 reads SMNVEV (reference sequence). Here the CDR3 DNA reads TGTGCCAGCAACCTAGACAGGGGGAAGACTGAAGCTTTCTTT. Its translation is CASNLDRGKTEAFF.

The rearrangement joins TRBV5-6 to TRBJ1-4, with TRBD1 identical over 7 bases. CDR1 SGHDT and CDR2 YYEEEE come from the germline V gene. The CDR3 spans 15 residues. V shed 4 bases, J shed 4 bases, and the junction held 7 bases outside the gene matches. This CDR3 is CASSTGQAYNEKLFF. DNA of the CDR3: TGTGCCAGCAGCACCGGACAGGCCTATAATGAAAAACTGTTTTTT. Using reference TRBV5-6 and TRBJ1-4 for the parts outside the CDR3, the full variable domain is DAGVTQSPTHLIKTRGQQVTLRCSPKSGHDTVSWYQQALGQGPQFIFQYYEEEERQRGNFPDRFSGHQFPNYSSELNVNALLLGDSALYLCASSTGQAYNEKLFFGSGTQLSVL.

The chain employs TRBV5-6 and TRBJ2-2; D unclear. Germline CDR1 reads SGHDT; CDR2 reads YYEEEE. Trimming removed 1 base from V and 1 base from J, with 8 bases in between. The CDR3 extends over 15 amino acids. This chain's CDR3 is CASSLLQGNTGELFF. In DNA form, the CDR3 reads TGTGCCAGCAGCTTGTTGCAAGGGAACACCGGGGAGCTGTTTTTT.

This chain uses TRBV7-6 with TRBJ1-1, with TRBD1 as a possible D gene (5 bases). Trimming took 6 bases from V and 7 from J, leaving 9 bases between them. Germline values: CDR1 SGHVS, CDR2 FNYEAQ. The length of the CDR3 is 11 residues. The CDR3 DNA reads as TGTGCCAGCAGAGAGGGGTTTGAAGCTTTCTTT. It yields the protein CASREGFEAFF.

The rearrangement uses TRBV6-6 and TRBJ1-5, with D unclear. CDR1 MNHNY and CDR2 SVGAGI come from the germline V gene (reference sequence). The germline V and J ends were trimmed by 8 bases and 1 base, with 12 bases remaining between them. CDR3 length: 14 residues. The CDR3, as DNA: TGTGCCAGCGAGCGGCGGAGCAGCAATCAGCCCCAGCATTTT. This codes for CASERRSSNQPQHF.

The chain is built from TRBV6-1 and TRBJ1-5; tentatively, D is TRBD1 (6 bases). The CDR3 has 14 amino acids. Trimming stripped 4 bases from V and 7 bases from J, with 14 bases between. Germline lookup yields CDR1 MNHNS and CDR2 SASEGT. CDR3 in amino acids: CASSAWGAGQPQHF. CDR3 nucleotide sequence: TGTGCCAGCAGTGCCTGGGGGGCGGGGCAGCCCCAGCATTTT.

The chain recombines TRBV5-1 with TRBJ1-2; D is unclear. The V end was cut by 5 bases, the J end by 1 base, with 12 bases between. This CDR3 is built from 14 residues. CDR1 and CDR2 from the germline V gene are SGHRS and YFSETQ. The DNA of the CDR3 is TGCGCCAGCAGTCGGGGAACTATTAACTATGGCTACACCTTC. Translation: CASSRGTINYGYTF.